This T cell receptor (beta chain) was profiled in a study of T cell responses to AZD1222 COVID-19 vaccine. On this clone: Its antigen is undetermined.

Study observations and caveats: Clonal diversity may have been underestimated in mostly white British donors.

The protocol was immunoSEQ multiplex PCR, while the TCRdb copy is restricted to in-frame clones and leaves out a portion. The sample consists of tens of thousands of clones, approximately 88% of them appearing once. This CDR3 is 13 amino acids long. The germline CDR1 and CDR2 sequences are LGHDT and YNNKEL (reference sequence). V was clipped by 3 bases and J by 3 bases, with 9 bases between them. J is TRBJ2-7 and V is TRBV3-1 (or the pseudogene TRBV3-2); no clear D. Sequenced here: peripheral blood, sampled on day 0 of AZD1222 vaccination. The receptor comes from an adult in good health. This CDR3 is CASSQTMSYEQYF. In DNA, the CDR3 is TGTGCCAGCAGCCAGACAATGAGCTACGAGCAGTACTTC.